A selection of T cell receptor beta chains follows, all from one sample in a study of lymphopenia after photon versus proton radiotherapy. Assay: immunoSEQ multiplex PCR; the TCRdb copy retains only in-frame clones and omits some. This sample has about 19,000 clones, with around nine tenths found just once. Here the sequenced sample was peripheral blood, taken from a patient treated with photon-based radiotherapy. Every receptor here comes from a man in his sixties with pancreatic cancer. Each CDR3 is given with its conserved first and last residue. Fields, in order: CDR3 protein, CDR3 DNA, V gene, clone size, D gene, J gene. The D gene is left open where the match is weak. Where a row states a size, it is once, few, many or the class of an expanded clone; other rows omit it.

cdr3_aa: CASSQVSVGGPGELFF
cdr3_nt: TGCGCCAGCAGCCAAGTCTCTGTCGGGGGTCCCGGGGAGCTGTTTTTT
v_call: TRBV4-1
clone_size: -
d_call: -
j_call: TRBJ2-2

cdr3_aa: CATPGRWVSTDTQYF
cdr3_nt: TGTGCCACTCCAGGACGATGGGTTAGCACAGATACGCAGTATTTT
v_call: TRBV5-8
clone_size: once
d_call: -
j_call: TRBJ2-3

cdr3_aa: CASRKQANSNYGYTF
cdr3_nt: TGTGCCAGTAGGAAGCAGGCGAACTCTAACTATGGCTACACCTTC
v_call: TRBV19
clone_size: -
d_call: -
j_call: TRBJ1-2

cdr3_aa: CSLIGINYGYTF
cdr3_nt: TGCAGCCTGATAGGGATTAACTATGGCTACACCTTC
v_call: TRBV29-1
clone_size: -
d_call: -
j_call: TRBJ1-2

cdr3_aa: CASSLTGGWETQYF
cdr3_nt: TGTGCCAGCAGCTTAACGGGGGGCTGGGAGACCCAGTACTTC
v_call: TRBV7-3
clone_size: -
d_call: -
j_call: TRBJ2-5

cdr3_aa: CASSYAYSTDTQYF
cdr3_nt: TGTGCCAGCAGTTACGCGTATAGCACAGATACGCAGTATTTT
v_call: TRBV6-5
clone_size: -
d_call: -
j_call: TRBJ2-3

cdr3_aa: CASSLAGAPMTYEQYF
cdr3_nt: TGTGCCAGCAGCTTAGCGGGCGCCCCAATGACCTACGAGCAGTACTTC
v_call: TRBV7-2
clone_size: medium-sized
d_call: -
j_call: TRBJ2-7

cdr3_aa: CASSDNSAEYGQYF
cdr3_nt: TGCGCCAGCTCGGACAATTCGGCTGAATATGGGCAGTATTTT
v_call: TRBV5-1
clone_size: -
d_call: -
j_call: TRBJ2-3

cdr3_aa: CASRYQTGGYEQYF
cdr3_nt: TGTGCCAGCAGATATCAAACAGGGGGCTACGAGCAGTACTTC
v_call: TRBV27
clone_size: -
d_call: TRBD1
j_call: TRBJ2-7

cdr3_aa: CASSPWTGRLNEQYF
cdr3_nt: TGTGCCAGTAGTCCTTGGACAGGGAGGTTGAACGAGCAGTACTTC
v_call: TRBV19
clone_size: -
d_call: TRBD1
j_call: TRBJ2-7

cdr3_aa: CASQLRSGKTNEKLFF
cdr3_nt: TGTGCCAGTCAGCTACGCTCGGGGAAGACTAATGAAAAACTGTTTTTT
v_call: TRBV19
clone_size: once
d_call: -
j_call: TRBJ1-4

cdr3_aa: CASSEAGSNLYEQYF
cdr3_nt: TGCGCCAGCAGTGAAGCGGGCAGTAACCTCTACGAGCAGTACTTC
v_call: TRBV10-2
clone_size: -
d_call: -
j_call: TRBJ2-7

cdr3_aa: CASSYHSLAGGYNEQFF
cdr3_nt: TGTGCCAGCAGCTACCACTCTTTAGCGGGGGGCTACAATGAGCAGTTCTTC
v_call: TRBV7-2
clone_size: -
d_call: TRBD2
j_call: TRBJ2-1

cdr3_aa: CASSSWPGPDNEQFF
cdr3_nt: TGTGCCAGCAGCTCATGGCCGGGACCTGACAATGAGCAGTTCTTC
v_call: TRBV7-6
clone_size: -
d_call: -
j_call: TRBJ2-1

cdr3_aa: CASSVRYLNNEKLFF
cdr3_nt: TGTGCCAGTAGTGTACGTTATTTGAATAATGAAAAACTGTTTTTT
v_call: TRBV19
clone_size: -
d_call: -
j_call: TRBJ1-4

cdr3_aa: CSVGTHYRGNTEAFF
cdr3_nt: TGCAGCGTTGGGACACATTACCGGGGCAACACTGAAGCTTTCTTT
v_call: TRBV29-1
clone_size: -
d_call: -
j_call: TRBJ1-1

cdr3_aa: CASSQETDGLYGYTF
cdr3_nt: TGCGCCAGCAGCCAAGAAACTGACGGACTCTATGGCTACACCTTC
v_call: TRBV4-1
clone_size: -
d_call: -
j_call: TRBJ1-2

cdr3_aa: CASSFGTSGNLLETQYF
cdr3_nt: TGTGCCAGCAGCTTCGGGACTAGCGGCAACCTACTGGAGACCCAGTACTTC
v_call: TRBV7-8
clone_size: -
d_call: TRBD2
j_call: TRBJ2-5

cdr3_aa: CATDKGAGANVLTF
cdr3_nt: TGTGCCACCGATAAGGGGGCTGGGGCCAACGTCCTGACTTTC
v_call: TRBV19
clone_size: -
d_call: -
j_call: TRBJ2-6

cdr3_aa: CASSPQGQGGYNEQFF
cdr3_nt: TGTGCCAGCTCACCACAAGGACAGGGTGGCTACAATGAGCAGTTCTTC
v_call: TRBV18
clone_size: -
d_call: TRBD1
j_call: TRBJ2-1

cdr3_aa: CASRRGPMNTEAFF
cdr3_nt: TGTGCCAGCCGCAGGGGTCCCATGAACACTGAAGCTTTCTTT
v_call: TRBV19
clone_size: -
d_call: -
j_call: TRBJ1-1

cdr3_aa: CASSFEPGRNEKLFF
cdr3_nt: TGTGCCAGCAGCTTCGAACCGGGACGGAATGAAAAACTGTTTTTT
v_call: TRBV7-6
clone_size: large
d_call: -
j_call: TRBJ1-4

cdr3_aa: CATHIGGGRNQPQHF
cdr3_nt: TGTGCCACACACATCGGGGGTGGGAGAAATCAGCCCCAGCATTTT
v_call: TRBV9
clone_size: few
d_call: -
j_call: TRBJ1-5

cdr3_aa: CASTKDAQPQHF
cdr3_nt: TGTGCCAGCACCAAGGACGCCCAGCCCCAGCATTTT
v_call: TRBV6-1
clone_size: -
d_call: -
j_call: TRBJ1-5

cdr3_aa: CASSPIDSILINYGYTF
cdr3_nt: TGTGCCAGCTCACCAATCGACAGCATCTTAATAAACTATGGCTACACCTTC
v_call: TRBV18
clone_size: -
d_call: -
j_call: TRBJ1-2

cdr3_aa: CASSQGPLFGDEQFF
cdr3_nt: TGTGCCAGCAGCCAGGGACCCCTGTTTGGCGATGAGCAGTTCTTC
v_call: TRBV7-3
clone_size: -
d_call: -
j_call: TRBJ2-1

cdr3_aa: CASSYSYQETQYF
cdr3_nt: TGTGCCAGCTCTTACAGTTACCAAGAGACCCAGTACTTC
v_call: TRBV11-3
clone_size: -
d_call: -
j_call: TRBJ2-5

cdr3_aa: CASSPPGTYSTDTQYF
cdr3_nt: TGTGCCAGCTCACCACCGGGGACCTACAGCACAGATACGCAGTATTTT
v_call: TRBV18
clone_size: once
d_call: -
j_call: TRBJ2-3

cdr3_aa: CASSPYQGYYEQYF
cdr3_nt: TGTGCCAGCAGCCCCTATCAGGGGTACTACGAGCAGTACTTC
v_call: TRBV5-4
clone_size: -
d_call: -
j_call: TRBJ2-7

cdr3_aa: CASMGGANYEQYF
cdr3_nt: TGTGCCAGCATGGGAGGGGCGAACTACGAGCAGTACTTC
v_call: TRBV6-1
clone_size: -
d_call: TRBD2
j_call: TRBJ2-7

cdr3_aa: CASSYSELSNYGYTF
cdr3_nt: TGTGCCAGCAGTTACTCAGAACTATCTAACTATGGCTACACCTTC
v_call: TRBV6-5
clone_size: -
d_call: -
j_call: TRBJ1-2

cdr3_aa: CSAYGTYSYEQYF
cdr3_nt: TGCAGCGCCTACGGGACGTATTCCTACGAGCAGTACTTC
v_call: TRBV29-1
clone_size: few
d_call: -
j_call: TRBJ2-7

cdr3_aa: CASSQDGGSGNTIYF
cdr3_nt: TGTGCCAGCAGCCAAGATGGAGGGTCCGGAAACACCATATATTTT
v_call: TRBV4-2
clone_size: once
d_call: -
j_call: TRBJ1-3

cdr3_aa: CAISFTGTDMEAFF
cdr3_nt: TGTGCCATCAGTTTTACCGGGACGGACATGGAAGCTTTCTTT
v_call: TRBV10-3
clone_size: -
d_call: -
j_call: TRBJ1-1

cdr3_aa: CASSAQGGRGYGYTF
cdr3_nt: TGTGCCAGCAGCGCCCAAGGGGGGCGAGGCTATGGCTACACCTTC
v_call: TRBV9
clone_size: -
d_call: -
j_call: TRBJ1-2

cdr3_aa: CASSLVRRASGGGQIGDTQYF
cdr3_nt: TGTGCCAGCAGCTTAGTTCGTCGGGCCAGCGGGGGGGGACAAATCGGAGATACGCAGTATTTT
v_call: TRBV13
clone_size: -
d_call: TRBD2
j_call: TRBJ2-3

cdr3_aa: CASSVVGATPHF
cdr3_nt: TGTGCCAGCAGTGTCGTTGGGGCTACGCCTCACTTC
v_call: TRBV2
clone_size: -
d_call: -
j_call: TRBJ2-7

cdr3_aa: CASSPREAAYNEQFF
cdr3_nt: TGTGCCAGCAGCCCCCGGGAGGCGGCGTACAATGAGCAGTTCTTC
v_call: TRBV7-3
clone_size: -
d_call: TRBD2
j_call: TRBJ2-1

cdr3_aa: CASSLRQGVNTEAFF
cdr3_nt: TGTGCCAGCAGCCTAAGACAGGGAGTGAACACTGAAGCTTTCTTT
v_call: TRBV7-8
clone_size: -
d_call: TRBD1
j_call: TRBJ1-1

cdr3_aa: CASSRDDRNTIYF
cdr3_nt: TGTGCCAGCAGCCGGGACGACAGAAACACCATATATTTT
v_call: TRBV5-5
clone_size: -
d_call: -
j_call: TRBJ1-3

cdr3_aa: CASSLQGAFNEQFF
cdr3_nt: TGTGCCAGCAGCTTACAGGGGGCTTTCAATGAGCAGTTCTTC
v_call: TRBV6-5
clone_size: few
d_call: TRBD1
j_call: TRBJ2-1

cdr3_aa: CASSPGNVFTQYF
cdr3_nt: TGTGCCAGCAGCCCAGGGAATGTTTTCACCCAGTACTTC
v_call: TRBV14
clone_size: -
d_call: -
j_call: TRBJ2-5

cdr3_aa: CASSLQGMRAFF
cdr3_nt: TGTGCCAGCAGCTTACAAGGGATGAGGGCTTTCTTT
v_call: TRBV7-2
clone_size: -
d_call: -
j_call: TRBJ1-1

cdr3_aa: CASSVGVTSGHNEQFF
cdr3_nt: TGTGCCAGCAGCGTAGGAGTAACTAGCGGTCACAATGAGCAGTTCTTC
v_call: TRBV9
clone_size: -
d_call: TRBD2
j_call: TRBJ2-1

cdr3_aa: CSVEVRDRFQETQYF
cdr3_nt: TGCAGCGTTGAAGTTCGAGACAGGTTCCAAGAGACCCAGTACTTC
v_call: TRBV29-1
clone_size: few
d_call: -
j_call: TRBJ2-5

cdr3_aa: CASSSWTGGRTNEKLFF
cdr3_nt: TGTGCCAGCAGCTCGTGGACAGGGGGGCGAACTAATGAAAAACTGTTTTTT
v_call: TRBV7-9
clone_size: -
d_call: TRBD1
j_call: TRBJ1-4

cdr3_aa: CASSSAGLETQYF
cdr3_nt: TGTGCCAGCAGCTCCGCCGGGTTAGAGACCCAGTACTTC
v_call: TRBV7-7
clone_size: -
d_call: -
j_call: TRBJ2-5

cdr3_aa: CASSLVTGGAYNEQFF
cdr3_nt: TGTGCCAGCAGCTTGGTGACAGGGGGGGCGTACAATGAGCAGTTCTTC
v_call: TRBV5-5
clone_size: -
d_call: TRBD1
j_call: TRBJ2-1

cdr3_aa: CASGKGGAGANVLTF
cdr3_nt: TGTGCCAGTGGAAAAGGGGGCGCTGGGGCCAACGTCCTGACTTTC
v_call: TRBV19
clone_size: -
d_call: TRBD1
j_call: TRBJ2-6

cdr3_aa: CASTLDRGADTQYF
cdr3_nt: TGTGCCAGCACCCTAGACAGGGGCGCAGATACGCAGTATTTT
v_call: TRBV6-1
clone_size: once
d_call: TRBD1
j_call: TRBJ2-3